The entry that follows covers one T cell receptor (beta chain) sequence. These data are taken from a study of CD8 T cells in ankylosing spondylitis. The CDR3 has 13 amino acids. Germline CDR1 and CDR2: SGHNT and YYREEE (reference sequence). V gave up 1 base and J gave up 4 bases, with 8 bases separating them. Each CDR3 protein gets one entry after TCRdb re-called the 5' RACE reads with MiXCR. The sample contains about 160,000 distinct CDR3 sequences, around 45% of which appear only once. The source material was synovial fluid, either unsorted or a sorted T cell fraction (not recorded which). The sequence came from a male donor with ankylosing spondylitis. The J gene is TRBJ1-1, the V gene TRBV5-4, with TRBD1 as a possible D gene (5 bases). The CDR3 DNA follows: TGTGCCAGCAGCTTGCAAGGGGCCACTGAAGCTTTCTTT. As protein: CASSLQGATEAFF.